The clone carrying this T cell receptor (beta chain) was counted a few times. Antigen: not known. V lost 2 bases and J 3 bases, leaving 10 bases between the germline ends. Germline loops: CDR1 PRHDT, CDR2 FYEKMQ (reference sequence). The CDR3 has 14 amino acids. Once sorted, every population was more than 95% pure. The data belong to a study of beta chain features in type 1 diabetes. General study results and limits: Moderately but significantly shorter TCRB CDR3s were found in Type 1 diabetes patients in all four CD4+ subsets. A potential influence of HLA type upon TCRB rearrangement remained unresolved herein.

Expressed TCRB transcripts were sequenced because the isolated RNA had all been reverse transcribed beforehand. Naive, central memory and regulatory T cell samples averaged approximately 3.5 million immunoSEQ reads each. The data were produced by immunoSEQ multiplex PCR, yet TCRdb's version contains in-frame clones alone and is incomplete. The top ten clones hold approximately 0.046% of a sample with a few hundred thousand clones, less than 20% of them seen once. The sample was naive CD4+ T cells from blood. This clonotype was obtained from a woman aged 18-29 years in good health. This rearrangement joins TRBV13 to TRBJ1-1; maybe TRBD1 (5 bases). In DNA, the CDR3 is TGTGCCAGCAGCTTATTTCCCAGGGACACTGAAGCTTTCTTT. This encodes CASSLFPRDTEAFF.